One and the same sample provided the 9 T cell receptor beta chains below, sequenced in a study of vaccination and CD4 T cells after COVID-19. The treatment denotes: approximately nine-day PBMC culture with coronavirus spike peptide pools or control peptides (ViraFEST assay). These receptors have no known antigen. Sequenced with the Oncomine TCR Beta short-read assay was DNA taken from cultured CD4+ T cells. TCRdb recomputed calls from the PCR reads with MiXCR, one row per CDR3 protein. The sample contains about 23,000 distinct CDR3 sequences, under 45% of which appear only once. The sample consisted of CD4+ T cells from blood, cultured in vitro, taken before SARS-CoV-2 vaccination. These TCRs come from a human donor who received a COVID-19 vaccine.

The CDR3 is CASSQGGGAEDTQYF. CDR3 nucleotide sequence: TGTGCCAGCAGCCAGGGCGGGGGGGCCGAAGATACGCAGTATTTT. The chain joins TRBV3-1 to TRBJ2-3; TRBD2 matches at 9 bases. V was clipped by 3 bases and J by 5 bases; unmatched bases: 6. CDR1 is LGHDT and CDR2 is YNNKEL in the germline V gene (reference sequence). The CDR3 length is 15 residues.

The rearrangement uses TRBV5-6 and TRBJ2-5; no definite D call. The CDR3 length is 11 residues. CDR1 is SGHDT, CDR2 YYEEEE, per germline. The V end lost 0 bases, the J end lost 7 bases, and 4 bases lay between the germline ends. The CDR3 here is CASSLGGTQYF. The CDR3 DNA follows: TGTGCCAGCAGCTTGGGTGGGACCCAGTACTTC.

This clonotype was seen more than once but under ten times. The V call is TRBV25-1, the J call TRBJ1-1; possibly TRBD1 for D (6 bases). Germline V lookup: CDR1 MGHDK, CDR2 SYGVNS. This CDR3 contains 14 residues. Trimming shortened V by 6 bases and J by 0 bases, and 11 bases separated the two germline ends. For the CDR3, the DNA is TGTGCCAGCAGGGATTGGACAGTGAACACTGAAGCTTTCTTT. Translating gives CASRDWTVNTEAFF.

The chain joins TRBV20-1 to TRBJ1-4; D is unclear. The germline V and J ends were trimmed by 0 bases and 4 bases, with 9 bases remaining between them. The CDR3 spans 14 residues. Per germline, CDR1 DFQATT and CDR2 SNEGSKA (reference sequence). The CDR3 here is CSARDRRFNEKLFF. The CDR3 nucleotides read TGCAGTGCTAGAGATAGACGGTTTAATGAAAAACTGTTTTTT.

The chain employs TRBV30 and TRBJ2-1; TRBD1 matches at 7 bases. Germline assignment: CDR1 GTSNPN and CDR2 SVGIG (reference sequence). V shed 7 bases, J shed 2 bases, and the junction held 8 bases outside the gene matches. The CDR3 runs 14 residues. The CDR3 here is CAFKGAITYNEQFF. For the CDR3, the DNA is TGTGCCTTTAAGGGGGCCATAACCTACAATGAGCAGTTCTTC.

This clonotype was found a few times. The chain employs TRBV5-1 and TRBJ1-5; tentatively, D is TRBD1 (5 bases). The CDR3 runs 15 residues. Trimming removed 5 bases from V and 5 bases from J, with 17 bases in between. Germline assignment: CDR1 SGHRS and CDR2 YFSETQ. The CDR3 sequence: CASSRQGGGDQPQHF. In DNA, the CDR3 is TGCGCCAGCAGTCGTCAGGGAGGAGGGGATCAGCCCCAGCATTTT.

The rearrangement links TRBV30 to TRBJ2-1; 11 bases are shared with TRBD2. Germline V CDR1 and CDR2: GTSNPN, SVGIG (reference sequence). The CDR3 totals 16 residues. Losses at the gene ends were 2 bases for V and 5 bases for J; bases not matched to a gene: 8. This CDR3 reads CAWSNPTSGGNNEQFF. The CDR3 nucleotides are TGTGCCTGGAGTAACCCAACTAGCGGGGGAAACAATGAGCAGTTCTTC.

The chain uses TRBV7-2 and TRBJ1-2; D gene unclear. Germline V CDR1 and CDR2: SGHTA, FQGNSA. V was cut by 8 bases and J by 2 bases, with 15 bases left in between. The CDR3 has 14 amino acids. The CDR3 region has the DNA TGTGCCAGCGCCACACGGGCGCTGAACTATGGCTACACCTTC. Translated: CASATRALNYGYTF.

The sample holds a few counts of this clonotype. The rearrangement uses TRBV20-1 and TRBJ1-1; tentative D call: TRBD1 (6 bases). Trimming shortened V by 6 bases and J by 0 bases, and 17 bases separated the two germline ends. This CDR3 spans 15 amino acids. Germline CDR1 reads DFQATT; CDR2 reads SNEGSKA (reference sequence). CDR3 coding DNA: TGCAGTGCCGCCCCTGACGGGACACTGAACACTGAAGCTTTCTTT. Translating it yields CSAAPDGTLNTEAFF.